One and the same sample provided the 3 T cell receptor beta chains below, sequenced in a study of type 1 and type 2 diabetes patients. The PCR template was genomic DNA. Multiplex PCR with 30 forward and 13 reverse primers amplified the TCR beta CDR3. One entry per CDR3 protein results from TCRdb running MiXCR on the multiplex PCR reads. The data contain 280,000 or so distinct CDR3 sequences, roughly 50% of them singletons. Sequenced sample: peripheral blood mononuclear cells (PBMCs). The receptors derive from a man in his late teens or twenties with type 2 diabetes.

With respect to this clonotype: The junction differs from germline at one of its ends, possibly a read error. This chain connects TRBV10-3 to TRBJ2-1; 7 nucleotides line up with TRBD2. Looked up from germline, CDR1 is ENHRY and CDR2 is SYGVKD. CDR3 length: 16 amino acids. The CDR3 DNA sequence: TGTGCCAGCAGTTTGGGTGCCGGACTAGTTCACAATGAGCAGTTCTTC. Encoded protein: CASSLGAGLVHNEQFF.

In this sample, this clonotype turned up a few times. The rearrangement links TRBV27 to TRBJ2-1; TRBD1 is a possible D gene (5 bases). The CDR3 runs to 13 residues. In germline, CDR1 is MNHEY, CDR2 SMNVEV (reference sequence). Trimming took off 10 bases at V and 8 bases at J, with 18 bases between the two ends. CDR3 amino acids: CAKPPPGWDEQFF. As DNA, the CDR3 is TGTGCCAAGCCGCCTCCAGGGTGGGATGAGCAGTTCTTC.

As concerns this clonotype: At one end the junction does not follow the germline gene, possibly because of a read error. The CDR3 DNA follows: TGCGCCAGCAGCCAAGTTAGACAGGAATACCAGGAGACCCAGTACTTC. This encodes CASSQVRQEYQETQYF. The rearrangement links TRBV4-3 to TRBJ2-5, with D perhaps TRBD1 (6 bases). The CDR3 loop spans 16 amino acids. Per germline, CDR1 LGHNA and CDR2 YSLEER.